The 5 T cell receptor beta chains listed next were all sequenced from one sample in a study of identical twins. TCRdb passed the 5' RACE reads through MiXCR, listing each CDR3 protein once. The sample records around 480,000 distinct CDR3 sequences, 13% to 15% being singletons. The sample was also reused in another study, on yellow fever vaccine responses in identical twins.

Source material: CD4+ T cells sorted from blood. All receptors come from a woman between 18 and 29 years old in good health.

V is TRBV28 and J is TRBJ2-7, with unresolved D. The CDR3 contains 9 residues. Trimming removed 7 bases at V and 7 bases at J, with 5 bases between. CDR1 and CDR2 from the germline V gene are MDHEN and SYDVKM. The CDR3 sequence is CASNLEQYF. The CDR3, as DNA: TGTGCCAGCAACCTGGAGCAGTACTTC.

The chain recombines TRBV5-6 with TRBJ2-5, with D perhaps given as TRBD1 or TRBD2 (5 bases each). The germline V gene encodes CDR1 SGHDT and CDR2 YYEEEE. V lost 4 bases, J lost 0 bases, and 10 bases lay in between. This CDR3 has 14 amino acids. In nucleotides, the CDR3 is TGTGCCAGCAGCCCGGGACGGAACCAAGAGACCCAGTACTTC. Protein sequence: CASSPGRNQETQYF. The full variable domain, completed using reference TRBV5-6 and TRBJ2-5, is DAGVTQSPTHLIKTRGQQVTLRCSPKSGHDTVSWYQQALGQGPQFIFQYYEEEERQRGNFPDRFSGHQFPNYSSELNVNALLLGDSALYLCASSPGRNQETQYFGPGTRLLVL.

The chain combines TRBV14 with TRBJ2-3; TRBD2 matches 15 bases. V gave up 1 base and J gave up 6 bases; unmatched junction bases: 2. This CDR3 contains 16 residues. CDR1 and CDR2 (germline): SGHDN, FVKESK. Here the CDR3 reads CASSQGTSGRADTQYF. Here the CDR3 DNA reads TGTGCCAGCAGCCAAGGGACTAGCGGGAGGGCGGATACGCAGTATTTT. Full variable domain (outside the CDR3, taken from reference TRBV14 and TRBJ2-3): EAGVTQFPSHSVIEKGQTVTLRCDPISGHDNLYWYRRVMGKEIKFLLHFVKESKQDESGMPNNRFLAERTGGTYSTLKVQPAELEDSGVYFCASSQGTSGRADTQYFGPGTRLTVL.

This clonotype was found a few times. The genes are TRBV11-2 and TRBJ2-7; D is unclear. CDR3 length: 15 residues. V was shortened by 5 bases and J by 5 bases, with 19 bases between the two germline ends. Germline V gives CDR1 SGHAT, CDR2 FQNNGV. The CDR3 region is CASSTVRGDRDEQYF. DNA for the CDR3: TGTGCCAGCAGCACCGTCCGAGGAGACCGGGACGAGCAGTACTTC.

This clonotype was seen many times. The chain is built from TRBV15 and TRBJ2-4; 10 bases line up with TRBD1. Germline CDR1 and CDR2: LNHNV and YYDKDF (reference sequence). V lost 2 bases, J lost 9 bases, and 7 bases stayed unmatched. The CDR3 length is 15 residues. The CDR3 reads CATSRSGQGEVIQYF. DNA for the CDR3: TGTGCCACCAGCAGATCCGGACAGGGGGAGGTCATTCAGTACTTC.